This TCR beta chain appears in the sequencing data of a study of post-analysis software for immune sequencing data. Incorporated into the TCR beta cDNA libraries were unique molecular identifiers, which served to reduce PCR and sequencing biases. In TCRdb, the PCR reads were re-called with MiXCR into one record per CDR3 protein. This table has roughly 700,000 distinct CDR3 sequences, 25% to 30% appearing once. The sequence was obtained from a girl aged 5 to 17 with multiple sclerosis. The sequenced material came from blood.

CDR3 bases: TGCGCCAGCAGCCAAGATTGGAGGTCTGGGGCCAACGTCCTGACTTTC. Encoded protein: CASSQDWRSGANVLTF. The chain has TRBV4-3 and TRBJ2-6; TRBD2 might be the D (5 bases). Germline V gene data show CDR1 as LGHNA and CDR2 as YSLEER. The germline V and J ends were trimmed by 0 bases and 1 base, with 7 bases remaining between them. The CDR3 consists of 16 residues.